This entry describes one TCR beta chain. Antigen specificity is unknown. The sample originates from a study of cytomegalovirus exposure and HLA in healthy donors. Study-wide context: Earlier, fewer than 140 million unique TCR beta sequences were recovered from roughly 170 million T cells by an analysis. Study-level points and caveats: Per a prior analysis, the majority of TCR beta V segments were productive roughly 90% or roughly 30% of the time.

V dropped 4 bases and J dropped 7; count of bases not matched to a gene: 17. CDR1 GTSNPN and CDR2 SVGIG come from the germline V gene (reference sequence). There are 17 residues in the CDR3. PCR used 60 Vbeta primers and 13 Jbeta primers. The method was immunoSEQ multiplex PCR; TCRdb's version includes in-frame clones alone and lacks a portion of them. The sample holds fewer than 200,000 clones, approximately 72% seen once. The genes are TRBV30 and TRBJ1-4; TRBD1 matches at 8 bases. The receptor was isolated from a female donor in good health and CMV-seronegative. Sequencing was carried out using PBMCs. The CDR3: CAWTMDLGTGGTEKLFF. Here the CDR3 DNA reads TGTGCCTGGACCATGGACCTAGGGACAGGCGGAACTGAAAAACTGTTTTTT.